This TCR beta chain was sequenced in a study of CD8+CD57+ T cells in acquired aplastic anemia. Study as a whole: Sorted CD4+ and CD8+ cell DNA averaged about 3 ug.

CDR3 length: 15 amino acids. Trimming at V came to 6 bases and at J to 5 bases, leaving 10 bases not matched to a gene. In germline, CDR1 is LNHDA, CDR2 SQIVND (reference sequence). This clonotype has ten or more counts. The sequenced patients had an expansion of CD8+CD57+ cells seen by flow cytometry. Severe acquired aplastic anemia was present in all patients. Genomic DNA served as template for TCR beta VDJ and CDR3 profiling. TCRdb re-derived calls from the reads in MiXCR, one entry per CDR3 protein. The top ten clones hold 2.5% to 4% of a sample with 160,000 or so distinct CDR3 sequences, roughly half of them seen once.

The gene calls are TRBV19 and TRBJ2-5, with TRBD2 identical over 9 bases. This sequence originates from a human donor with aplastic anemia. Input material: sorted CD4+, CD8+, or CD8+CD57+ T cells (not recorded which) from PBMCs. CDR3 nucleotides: TGTGCCAGTAGGGCGGGACTAGCTACACGGGAGACCCAGTACTTC. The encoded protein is CASRAGLATRETQYF.